This is a list of T cell receptor beta chains from one sample in a study of beta chain features in type 1 diabetes. TCRdb's copy holds only in-frame clones and misses some; the assay was immunoSEQ multiplex PCR. The sample has about 900,000 clones, 15% to 20% seen once; the top ten hold 0.023%. The source material was naive CD4+ T cells from blood. These receptors all come from a woman younger than 35 in good health. Each CDR3 is given with its conserved first and last residue. Fields, in order: V gene, clone size, D gene, J gene, CDR3 DNA, CDR3 protein. The D gene is left open where the match is weak. Size values are once, few and many counts, or a class for expanded clones, and some rows have none.

TRBV9,few,-,TRBJ2-3,TGTGCCAGCAGCCCCATAGCGTGGGGCACAGATACGCAGTATTTT,CASSPIAWGTDTQYF
TRBV11-2,-,-,TRBJ2-1,TGTGCCAGCAGCTCCCGGTCTGTAGCGGTCCGTTGGGGCAGTGAGCAGTTCTTC,CASSSRSVAVRWGSEQFF
TRBV4-2,few,TRBD1,TRBJ2-7,TGTGCCAGCAGCCAAGATAGGGACAGGCTTTCCGAGCAGTACTTC,CASSQDRDRLSEQYF
TRBV29-1,few,-,TRBJ2-1,TGCAGCGTGGACAGGGATAGCGGGACCTATGGGGTTGACAATGAGCAGTTCTTC,CSVDRDSGTYGVDNEQFF
TRBV5-1,few,TRBD2,TRBJ2-1,TGCGCCAGCGGACCGGCTGCGGGGGGTTCTGGAGCCTACAATGAGCAGTTCTTC,CASGPAAGGSGAYNEQFF
TRBV7-2,few,TRBD2,TRBJ2-7,TGTGCCAGCAGCCCCCAAGGGCGGAGCGGGAGAGGCGAGCAGTACTTC,CASSPQGRSGRGEQYF
TRBV18,few,-,TRBJ1-5,TGTGCCAGCTCACTATCGACTGTTAGTAGCAATCAGCCCCAGCATTTT,CASSLSTVSSNQPQHF
TRBV6-5,few,TRBD1,TRBJ2-1,TGTGCCAGCAGGTCAGGGACAGGGGTTTTCAATGAGCAGTTCTTC,CASRSGTGVFNEQFF
TRBV4-3,-,-,TRBJ2-1,TGCGCCAGCAGCCAAGAGAAAGGCAGCTACAATGAGCAGTTCTTC,CASSQEKGSYNEQFF
TRBV9,few,TRBD2,TRBJ2-1,TGTGCCAGCAGCGTAGTAGGAGGAGGGACTAGCGGGATGTACAATGAGCAGTTCTTC,CASSVVGGGTSGMYNEQFF
TRBV5-1,-,TRBD2,TRBJ2-1,TGCGCCAGCAGCACAAATGCCGGGACTAGCGGGAGAGGGCAGTTCTTC,CASSTNAGTSGRGQFF
TRBV29-1,few,TRBD2,TRBJ2-3,TGCAGCGTTAGTAGCGGGATCACAGATACGCAGTATTTT,CSVSSGITDTQYF
TRBV7-9,few,TRBD1,TRBJ1-2,TGTGCCAGCAGCTTAAATTCGGACAGGGCGTCGGATGGCTACACCTTC,CASSLNSDRASDGYTF
TRBV27,few,-,TRBJ1-5,TGTGCCAGCAGTCCCCTCTCGGGCAGCAATCAGCCCCAGCATTTT,CASSPLSGSNQPQHF
TRBV15,once,-,TRBJ2-3,TGTGCCACCAGCAGAGATCGTGGCGGGCGCACAGATACGCAGTATTTT,CATSRDRGGRTDTQYF
TRBV29-1,few,-,TRBJ2-7,TGCAGCGTTGCCGTCTCCGGGGGACCCTACGAGCAGTACTTC,CSVAVSGGPYEQYF
TRBV5-4,-,TRBD1,TRBJ2-4,TGCGCCAGCAGCCGAGGGCTCCGGGACAGCAAAAACATTCAGTACTTC,CASSRGLRDSKNIQYF
TRBV7-7,few,TRBD1,TRBJ2-1,TGTGCTAGCAGCTTAGGCGGGACAGGGTCCAATGAGCAGTTCTTC,CASSLGGTGSNEQFF
TRBV6-6,-,-,TRBJ1-5,TGTGCCAGCAGCTTCGGGGGTCGCGGTCAGCCCCAGCATTTT,CASSFGGRGQPQHF
TRBV9,-,-,TRBJ2-2,TGTGCCAGCAGCAAAGCAAACACCGGGGAGCTGTTTTTT,CASSKANTGELFF
TRBV14,-,-,TRBJ1-4,TGTGCCAGCAGCCTCGGGACCTATGAAAAACTGTTTTTT,CASSLGTYEKLFF
TRBV29-1,few,-,TRBJ2-7,TGCAGCCTACCTGGGCCCCCCTACGAGCAGTACTTC,CSLPGPPYEQYF
TRBV9,few,-,TRBJ2-1,TGTGCCAGCAGCGTATCCCCCCTCCGGAGGGGGAATGAGCAGTTCTTC,CASSVSPLRRGNEQFF
TRBV7-9,-,-,TRBJ1-1,TGTGCCAGCAGCTTAATTCCAGGGACTGAAGCTTTCTTT,CASSLIPGTEAFF
TRBV5-4,-,-,TRBJ1-4,TGTGCCAGCAGCTTGGATTCAACTAATGAAAAACTGTTTTTT,CASSLDSTNEKLFF
TRBV15,-,-,TRBJ1-3,TGTGCCACCAGCGACAGAAGGGCTTCGGGAAACACCATATATTTT,CATSDRRASGNTIYF
TRBV7-9,few,-,TRBJ2-2,TGTGCCAGCAGGCCGAACACCGGGGAGCTGTTTTTT,CASRPNTGELFF
TRBV5-1,few,TRBD2,TRBJ2-1,TGCGCCAGCAGCCCGCCGACTAGCGGCAATGAGCAGTTCTTC,CASSPPTSGNEQFF
TRBV14,few,TRBD1,TRBJ2-1,TGTGCCAGCAGCCAGGCTTCAGGGGGTAGTGAGCAGTTCTTC,CASSQASGGSEQFF
TRBV7-9,few,TRBD2,TRBJ2-7,TGTGCCAGCAGCGCGTTCGGGAGGGCCTACGAGCAGTACTTC,CASSAFGRAYEQYF
TRBV7-3,few,TRBD1,TRBJ2-7,TGTGCCAGCAGCTTGGGGACAGGGTCCTTCTACGAGCAGTACTTC,CASSLGTGSFYEQYF
TRBV27,few,TRBD2,TRBJ2-1,TGTGCCAGCAGCAAGGGACTAGCGTTGAACAATGAGCAGTTCTTC,CASSKGLALNNEQFF
TRBV10-3,few,-,TRBJ1-1,TGTGCCATCGGCTCGGGGGAAAAAGAAGCTTTCTTT,CAIGSGEKEAFF
TRBV7-9,few,-,TRBJ1-1,TGTGCCAGCAGCCGTCAAGTAACCCAGGTCACTGAAGCTTTCTTT,CASSRQVTQVTEAFF
TRBV6-1,few,-,TRBJ2-2,TGTGCCAGCAGTGAGGGGCTGAGCACCGGGGAGCTGTTTTTT,CASSEGLSTGELFF
TRBV7-2,-,-,TRBJ2-3,TGTGCCAGCAGCTTAGCCCGCCAGGGCCAAGATACGCAGTATTTT,CASSLARQGQDTQYF
TRBV5-1,few,TRBD2,TRBJ2-5,TGCGCCAGCAGCTCGTCGGGAGGCTGGACCCAGTACTTC,CASSSSGGWTQYF
TRBV10-3,-,-,TRBJ2-2,TGTGCCATCAGTGACCTCGGAGGGTCCGGGGAGCTGTTTTTT,CAISDLGGSGELFF
TRBV10-3,few,TRBD1,TRBJ1-5,TGTGCCATAGGACAGGCCGCCGACCTAACTCCCCAGCATTTT,CAIGQAADLTPQHF
TRBV6-6,-,TRBD2,TRBJ2-7,TGTGCCAGCAGTTTTAGCGGGAGCTCCTACGAGCAGTACTTC,CASSFSGSSYEQYF
TRBV7-2,few,TRBD1,TRBJ2-1,TGTGCCAGCAGCTTTGTAGGGGGCGCCCGGGAGCAGTTCTTC,CASSFVGGAREQFF
TRBV7-2,few,-,TRBJ2-7,TGTGCCAGCAGCGAAGACTACGAGCAGTACTTC,CASSEDYEQYF
TRBV9,-,-,TRBJ2-3,TGTGCCAGCAGCGTAGATCCAGCCCCTGGCACAGATACGCAGTATTTT,CASSVDPAPGTDTQYF
TRBV9,few,-,TRBJ2-3,TGTGCCAGCAAAAGGGGACCTAGCACAGATACGCAGTATTTT,CASKRGPSTDTQYF
TRBV7-9,few,TRBD2,TRBJ2-1,TGTGCCAGCAGCTCCAAGCGGGAGGGCTCATGGTATGAGCAGTTCTTC,CASSSKREGSWYEQFF
TRBV7-3,-,TRBD1,TRBJ2-1,TGTGCCAGCAGCTACCGGGACAGCAATGAGCAGTTCTTC,CASSYRDSNEQFF
TRBV6-6,-,-,TRBJ2-2,TGTGCCAGCAGGCGCGGGACGGCGGACACCGGGGAGCTGTTTTTT,CASRRGTADTGELFF
TRBV19,few,-,TRBJ1-5,TGTGCCACTACGGGACTATCCCTTCAGCCCCAGCATTTT,CATTGLSLQPQHF
TRBV11-2,-,TRBD2,TRBJ2-7,TGTGCCAGCAGGTACCGCGGGGGTGACTACGAGCAGTACTTC,CASRYRGGDYEQYF
TRBV15,-,-,TRBJ2-1,TGTGCCACCAGCAGAGAAGAAGGGCAGGTCCCGTTCTTC,CATSREEGQVPFF
TRBV7-2,-,TRBD1,TRBJ1-3,TGTGCCAGCAGCTTTCCACAGGGGGCATCGGGAAACACCATATATTTT,CASSFPQGASGNTIYF
TRBV2,-,TRBD2,TRBJ2-3,TGTGCCAGCAACGGACTAGCGGGAGGATCGGGTACGCAGTATTTT,CASNGLAGGSGTQYF